This T cell receptor (beta chain) was documented in a study of blood T cell repertoires in COVID-19 (TCRdb year 2020). The study in broad terms: Collaborator samples came from the United States, Italy and Spain and covered acute and convalescent phases of COVID-19. The material from the prospective study consisted of cDNA or gDNA derived from T cells, B-cell-depleted T cells, or PBMCs. Subjects who had been exposed to COVID-19, were actively infected with it, or had recovered from it provided the deeply sampled blood TCRbeta repertoires that made up the dataset. The repertoires were released in a freely available public database intended as a resource for research on the immune response to SARS-CoV-2. Samples were obtained from the ongoing ImmuneRACE study (first 160 participants) and from 1,000 to 1,500 subjects provided by 6 global collaborators. Sample metadata almost always included a de-identified subject ID, COVID-19 status, age in years and sex. HLA class I and class II types, where available, came from metadata supplied by the sample provider rather than from assay-based typing.

TCRbeta CDR3 regions were amplified from genomic DNA by means of the immunoSEQ Assay, a bias-controlled multiplex PCR. In the original analysis: The number of nucleated cells in each sample was estimated by amplification of reference gene primers within the assay. To quantify the absolute abundance of each unique TCRbeta CDR3 rearrangement, sequence reads were collapsed and filtered. For each sample, productive Simpson clonality was calculated as the square root of Simpson's diversity index across productive rearrangements. TCRdb's version of the immuneACCESS table is confined to in-frame rearrangements and falls short of the full clone set. An unresolved V gene accounts for under half of the shortfall where checked; the remainder is of unknown origin. V and J calls and clone size are those listed in that table; D and trimming were worked out from the DNA. A total of about 160,000 clones appear in this sample, roughly 89% of them only once. Under 5% of the sample comes from the top ten.

The study at large found these results: How much clinical and demographic metadata was included differed by source and by participant, and the metadata was provided uncurated.

Note on this clone: There is no known antigen for this receptor. No much larger clonotype is one base removed from it; base qualities were not supplied.

Reading from cysteine to phenylalanine, the CDR3 counts 14 amino acids. Of all the DNA, just the CDR3 is kept, 42 bases in frame from base 1. In the germline V gene, CDR1 corresponds to LGHNA and CDR2 to YSLEER. The germline V end is reduced by 2 bases and the J end by 9 bases; junction bases left unmatched: 2. Samples from volunteer blood donors who had recovered from COVID-19 were contributed by a second Seattle source. Each collaborating institution followed its own protocols to collect whole blood in K2EDTA tubes. For TCRbeta analysis, collaborator samples were shipped as frozen whole blood, as isolated PBMCs, or as DNA extracted from either sample type.

The chain employs TRBV4-3 and TRBJ1-6, with 9 bases aligning to TRBD1. The sequence came from a woman in her sixties who had recovered from COVID-19. Sequenced: peripheral blood. The nucleotides are TGCGCCAGCAGCCAACCGGGACAGGGTTCACCCCTCCACTTT. It specifies CASSQPGQGSPLHF.